Each of the 16 T cell receptor beta chains below was sequenced from the same sample in a study of T cell repertoires in cytomegalovirus infection. No antigen is known for these receptors. TCRdb processed the reads anew with MiXCR; each CDR3 protein has one entry. Of 80,000 or so distinct CDR3 sequences in the sample, about 37% were seen once. The source was CD8+ T cells from cultured PBMCs, collected from culture after CMV antigen stimulation. Every receptor here comes from a human donor in good health (CMV status not recorded). Some clones in this sample may be carry-over from other donors' samples.

The chain uses TRBV6-2 or TRBV6-3 and TRBJ2-7; TRBD2 matches at 10 bases. The CDR3 is 15 amino acids. V dropped 6 bases and J dropped 2; count of bases not matched to a gene: 7. The germline gives CDR1 MNHEY, CDR2 SVGEGT. The CDR3 here is CASRRERGGAYEQYF. The CDR3, as DNA: TGTGCCAGCAGGCGAGAGCGGGGGGGTGCCTACGAGCAGTACTTC.

The chain employs TRBV7-9 and TRBJ1-1; D possibly corresponds to TRBD1 (6 bases). The CDR3 totals 11 residues. The V and J ends lost 11 bases and 7 bases respectively, with 14 bases between them. Per the germline V gene, CDR1 is SEHNR and CDR2 is FQNEAQ (reference sequence). Here the CDR3 reads CAGDGGLEAFF. The CDR3 DNA sequence: TGTGCCGGGGACGGGGGCCTTGAAGCTTTCTTT.

This rearrangement joins TRBV19 to TRBJ1-5, with D perhaps matching TRBD1 (5 bases). The CDR3 totals 14 residues. V lost 2 bases and J lost 7, with 12 bases in between. CDR1 LNHDA and CDR2 SQIVND come from the germline V gene (reference sequence). This CDR3 reads CASSIQGWSQPQHF. The CDR3 DNA is TGTGCCAGTAGTATACAGGGTTGGAGCCAGCCCCAGCATTTT.

The chain links TRBV7-8 to TRBJ2-3; D is undetermined. The CDR3 consists of 15 residues. Per germline, CDR1 SGHVS and CDR2 FQNEAQ. The ends were cut back, 2 bases at V and 2 bases at J, with 11 bases in the middle. The CDR3 here is CASSLTRRHTDTQYF. CDR3 coding DNA: TGTGCCAGCAGCTTAACGAGGAGACACACAGATACGCAGTATTTT.

This clonotype was seen more than once but under ten times. The rearrangement links TRBV6-4 to TRBJ2-3; 8 bases match TRBD2. The germline CDR1 and CDR2 sequences are MRHNA and SNTAGT. V gave up 3 bases and J gave up 5 bases; unmatched junction bases: 10. CDR3 length: 16 amino acids. The CDR3 DNA reads TGTGCCAGCAGTGAGCGGGGCGGGGGGCCACGAGATACGCAGTATTTT. Protein: CASSERGGGPRDTQYF.

This sequence joins TRBV11-2 and TRBJ2-7, with 11 nucleotides matching TRBD1. The CDR3 consists of 18 residues. V was pared by 5 bases and J by 3 bases, with 15 bases of the junction left unmatched. The germline gives CDR1 SGHAT, CDR2 FQNNGV. The CDR3 here is CASSAGQGASSSFYEQYF. The CDR3 bases are TGTGCCAGCAGCGCAGGACAGGGGGCCTCCTCCTCGTTCTACGAGCAGTACTTC.

The chain couples TRBV27 to TRBJ2-3, with a weak D call TRBD1 (5 bases). CDR1 and CDR2 from the germline V gene are MNHEY and SMNVEV (reference sequence). V was shortened by 5 bases and J by 1 base, with 16 bases between the two germline ends. CDR3 length: 16 residues. The CDR3 is CASSTLLGAGTDTQYF. CDR3 DNA sequence: TGTGCCAGCAGTACCCTTCTAGGGGCTGGCACAGATACGCAGTATTTT.

The rearrangement links TRBV6-1 to TRBJ1-1, with 7 positions matching TRBD1. This CDR3 has 19 residues. With 4 bases clipped from V and 8 bases from J, the junction kept 25 bases outside the gene matches. Germline V gene data show CDR1 as MNHNS and CDR2 as SASEGT. The CDR3 is CASSVRGATIRGIFVEAFF. In DNA form, the CDR3 reads TGTGCCAGCAGTGTCAGGGGGGCCACGATCAGGGGGATCTTCGTCGAAGCTTTCTTT.

The CDR3 region has the DNA TGTGCCAGCAGCCCCGGGACACCGTATCAGCCCCAGCATTTT. This gives the protein CASSPGTPYQPQHF. The genes are TRBV7-9 and TRBJ1-5, with D possibly TRBD1 on 6 matching bases. The CDR3 has 14 residues. The V end was cut by 5 bases, the J end by 5 bases, with 13 bases between. Germline assignment: CDR1 SEHNR and CDR2 FQNEAQ (reference sequence). Complete variable domain (other parts from reference TRBV7-9 and TRBJ1-5): DTGVSQNPRHKITKRGQNVTFRCDPISEHNRLYWYRQTLGQGPEFLTYFQNEAQLEKSRLLSDRFSAERPKGSFSTLEIQRTEQGDSAMYLCASSPGTPYQPQHFGDGTRLSIL.

Concerning this clonotype itself: Mismatch with germline at one junction end may stem from a read error. The J gene is TRBJ2-1, the V gene TRBV7-6; TRBD2 agrees at 9 bases. The CDR3 runs 15 residues. Germline V CDR1 and CDR2: SGHVS, FNYEAQ. CDR3 sequence: CASSISGGPYNEQFF. The CDR3 coding sequence is TGTGCTAGCAGCATTAGCGGGGGCCCTTACAATGAGCAGTTCTTC.

The chain uses TRBV19 and TRBJ1-5; possible D gene TRBD1, 6 bases. V was clipped by 2 bases and J by 6 bases, with 14 bases between them. CDR3 length equals 15 residues. The germline V gene has CDR1 LNHDA and CDR2 SQIVND (reference sequence). The CDR3 here is CASSISDSPFQPQHF. CDR3 in DNA: TGTGCCAGTAGTATATCGGACAGCCCTTTTCAGCCCCAGCATTTT.

This clonotype was detected only once. The chain carries TRBV6-8 and TRBJ2-1; tentatively, D is TRBD1 or TRBD2 (5 bases each). Trimming stripped 6 bases from V and 0 bases from J, with 12 bases between. The CDR3 is 15 residues long. Germline CDR1 and CDR2: MNHGY and SAAAGT. The CDR3 nucleotides read TGTGCCAGCAGATACAGGAGGAGCTCCTACAATGAGCAGTTCTTC. As protein: CASRYRRSSYNEQFF.

This clonotype was detected only a few times. The CDR3 sequence: CASSELAGGPTDTQYF. Written as DNA, the CDR3 is TGTGCCAGCAGTGAACTAGCGGGGGGGCCCACAGATACGCAGTATTTT. V usage is TRBV6-1 and J usage is TRBJ2-3, with 12 bases fitting TRBD2. The V gene's germline CDR1 is MNHNS and CDR2 SASEGT. This CDR3 has 16 amino acids. With V trimmed by 2 bases and J by 2 bases, 2 bases remained unmatched.

The chain uses TRBV4-2 and TRBJ2-1, with D hard to call. V was trimmed by 0 bases and J by 7 bases, leaving 13 bases between them. Germline-derived CDR1 and CDR2 are LGHNA and YNFKEQ. This CDR3 comprises 15 residues. The CDR3 protein is CASSQEPGLDNEQFF. The CDR3 DNA reads as TGTGCCAGCAGCCAAGAACCTGGCTTAGATAATGAGCAGTTCTTC.

V and J are TRBV12-3 or TRBV12-4 and TRBJ2-3; maybe TRBD2 (5 bases). The ends were cut back, 1 base at V and 4 bases at J, with 12 bases in the middle. There are 15 residues in the CDR3. CDR3 residues: CASSLVLARADTQYF. As DNA, the CDR3 is TGTGCCAGCAGTTTAGTTTTAGCGAGGGCAGATACGCAGTATTTT.

This clonotype was seen once. V gene TRBV25-1 combines with J gene TRBJ2-7, with 10 bases aligning to TRBD1. CDR1 is MGHDK, CDR2 SYGVNS, per germline. V was pared by 10 bases and J by 5 bases, with 5 bases of the junction left unmatched. The CDR3 extends over 12 amino acids. For the CDR3, the DNA is TGTGCCACCGGGACAGGGGTCCACGAGCAGTACTTC. Translation gives CATGTGVHEQYF.